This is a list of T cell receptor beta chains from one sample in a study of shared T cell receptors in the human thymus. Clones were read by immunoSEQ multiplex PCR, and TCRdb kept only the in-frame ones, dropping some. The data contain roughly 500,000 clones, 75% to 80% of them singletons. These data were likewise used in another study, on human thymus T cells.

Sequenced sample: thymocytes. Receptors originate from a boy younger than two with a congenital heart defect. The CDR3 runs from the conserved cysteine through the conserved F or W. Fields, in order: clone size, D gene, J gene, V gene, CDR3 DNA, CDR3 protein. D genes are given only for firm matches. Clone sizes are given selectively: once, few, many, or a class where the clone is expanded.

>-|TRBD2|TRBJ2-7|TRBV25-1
TGTGCCAGCAGTGAATGGGGGGGAGGGCCCCTCTACGAGCAGTACTTC
CASSEWGGGPLYEQYF
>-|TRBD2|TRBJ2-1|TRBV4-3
TGCGCCAGCAGCCAAAAAGCGACTAGCGGGAGTAAGAATGAGCAGTTCTTC
CASSQKATSGSKNEQFF
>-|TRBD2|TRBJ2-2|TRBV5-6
TGTGCCAGCAGCTTGCGACTAGCGGGGCTGAACACCGGGGAGCTGTTTTTT
CASSLRLAGLNTGELFF
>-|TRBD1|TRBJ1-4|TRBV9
TGTGCCAGCAGCGAGGGGTTCCGGACAGGGGGAATTGAAAAACTGTTTTTT
CASSEGFRTGGIEKLFF
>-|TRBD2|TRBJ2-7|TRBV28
TGTGCCAGCAATGGACTAGCGGGATACGAGCAGTACTTC
CASNGLAGYEQYF
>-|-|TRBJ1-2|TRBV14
TGTGCCAGCAGCCGGCGCTGCGATCTTGACGGGAACTATGGCTACACCTTC
CASSRRCDLDGNYGYTF
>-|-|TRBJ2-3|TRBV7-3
TGTGCCAGCAGCTTAATGTGGGGGGACACAGATACGCAGTATTTT
CASSLMWGDTDTQYF
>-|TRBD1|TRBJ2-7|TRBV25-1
TGTGCCAGCAGTGAACGTTACAGGGGCTACGAGCAGTACTTC
CASSERYRGYEQYF
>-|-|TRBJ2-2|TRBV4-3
TGCGCCAGCAGCCCCAGGCCGGGACATAAGGCAGAGGGCGGGGAGCTGTTTTTT
CASSPRPGHKAEGGELFF
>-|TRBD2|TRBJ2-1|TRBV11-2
TGTGCCAGCAGCCCTGGACTAGCGGAAGGGAATGAGCAGTTCTTC
CASSPGLAEGNEQFF
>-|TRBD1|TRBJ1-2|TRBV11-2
TGTGCCAGCAGCCTAAACAGGACAGGGAAGTTCTATGGCTACACCTTC
CASSLNRTGKFYGYTF
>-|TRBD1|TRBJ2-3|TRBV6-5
TGTGCCAGCAGTGAAAATACAGGGGGGGATACGCAGTATTTT
CASSENTGGDTQYF
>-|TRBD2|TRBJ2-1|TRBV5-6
TGTGCCAGCAGCTTGGGGATAGCGGGTTTCTCCTACAATGAGCAGTTCTTC
CASSLGIAGFSYNEQFF
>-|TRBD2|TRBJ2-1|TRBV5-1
TGCGCCAGCAGCTTGGCGCGGGAGCTCTACAATGAGCAGTTCTTC
CASSLARELYNEQFF
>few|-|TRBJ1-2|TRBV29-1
TGCAGCGTCCCCACAGGGCCCTCTAACTATGGCTACACCTTC
CSVPTGPSNYGYTF
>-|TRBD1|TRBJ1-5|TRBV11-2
TGTGCCAGCAGCTTAGATACAGGGGGTAGCAATCAGCCCCAGCATTTT
CASSLDTGGSNQPQHF
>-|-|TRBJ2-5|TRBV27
TGTGCCAGCATGGGAGGAGGGCTAGCGTTGGGTGGAGAGACCCAGTACTTC
CASMGGGLALGGETQYF
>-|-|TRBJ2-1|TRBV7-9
TGTGCCAGCAGCTTAGCGAAGGCGGGAGAGCAGTTCTTC
CASSLAKAGEQFF
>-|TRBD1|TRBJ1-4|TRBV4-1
TGCGCCAGCAGCCAAGGGGACAGGGTAAAGGAAAAACTGTTTTTT
CASSQGDRVKEKLFF
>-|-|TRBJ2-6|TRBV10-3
TGTGCCATCAGTGAGTCAGGGGCTGGGGCCAACGTCCTGACTTTC
CAISESGAGANVLTF
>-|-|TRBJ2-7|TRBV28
TGTGCCAGCAGCAACCTCCGGGACACCTCCGAGCAGTACTTC
CASSNLRDTSEQYF
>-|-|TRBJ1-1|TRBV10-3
TGTGCCATCACCCTACAGATGAACACTGAAGCTTTCTTT
CAITLQMNTEAFF
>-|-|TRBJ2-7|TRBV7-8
TGTGCCAGCAGTCTAGCTCGAGGAACCGAGCAGTACTTC
CASSLARGTEQYF
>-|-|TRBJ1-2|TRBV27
TGTGCCAGCAGTTTATCCACAAAAGCTAACTATGGCTACACCTTC
CASSLSTKANYGYTF
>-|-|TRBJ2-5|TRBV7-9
TGTGCCAGCAGCCGCCCGGAGACCGCGGGCAGGGGAGAGACCCAGTACTTC
CASSRPETAGRGETQYF
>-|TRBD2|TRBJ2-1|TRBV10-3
TGTGCCATCAGTGAGTCGGGGAGGGTTCCCTACAATGAGCAGTTCTTC
CAISESGRVPYNEQFF
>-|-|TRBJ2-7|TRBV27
TGTGCCAGCAGTTTATCCCCAGTGGTGGCTTTTGTCTACGAGCAGTACTTC
CASSLSPVVAFVYEQYF
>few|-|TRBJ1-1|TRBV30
TGTGCCTGGAGTGTCCTGACAGGGAACACTGAAGCTTTCTTT
CAWSVLTGNTEAFF
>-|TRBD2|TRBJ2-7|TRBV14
TGTGCCAGCAGTCGGTGGGCTAGCGGGAGTTACGAGCAGTACTTC
CASSRWASGSYEQYF
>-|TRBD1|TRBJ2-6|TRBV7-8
TGTGCCAGCAGCTCGGCTTCCGGGACAGGGGACGGCGGGGCCAACGTCCTGACTTTC
CASSSASGTGDGGANVLTF
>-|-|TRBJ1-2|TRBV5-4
TGTGCCAGCAGCTTGTACGACAGTAACTATGGCTACACCTTC
CASSLYDSNYGYTF
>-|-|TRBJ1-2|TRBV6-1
TGTGCCAGCAGTGAAAGGGTTGGGCAGGGAAAGGACTATGGCTACACCTTC
CASSERVGQGKDYGYTF
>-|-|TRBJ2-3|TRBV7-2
TGTGCCAGCAGCTTAGGGGCCGGCACAGATACGCAGTATTTT
CASSLGAGTDTQYF
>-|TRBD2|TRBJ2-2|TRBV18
TGTGCCAGCTCACCTGGGACTAGCGGGAGGGAGAGGAAGGCCGGGGAGCTGTTTTTT
CASSPGTSGRERKAGELFF
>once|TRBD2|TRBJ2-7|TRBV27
TGTGCCACCTTCGGGGGGGGCGACGGGAGGGCCGATTCCTACGAGCAGTACTTC
CATFGGGDGRADSYEQYF
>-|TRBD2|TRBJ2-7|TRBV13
TGTGCCAGCAGCTCCCAGAGCGGGAGCGACGAGCAGTACTTC
CASSSQSGSDEQYF
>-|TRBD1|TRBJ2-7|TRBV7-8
TGTGCCAGCAGCTTAGGGACAGGGGACTATACGTCCTACGAGCAGTACTTC
CASSLGTGDYTSYEQYF
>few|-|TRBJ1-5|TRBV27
TGTGCCAGCAGACCAAGCGATCTCCAGGGAAATCAGCCCCAGCATTTT
CASRPSDLQGNQPQHF
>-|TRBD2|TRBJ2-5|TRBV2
TGTGCCAGCAGTGAAGAGCGGGAGGGTCAGACCCAGTACTTC
CASSEEREGQTQYF
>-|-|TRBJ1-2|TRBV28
TGTGCCAGCAGTGCACCTACCCTACAGGACTATGGCTACACCTTC
CASSAPTLQDYGYTF
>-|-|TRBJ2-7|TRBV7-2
TGTGCCAGCAGCCCTAGGAGGGAGGCGAGCGAGCAGTACTTC
CASSPRREASEQYF
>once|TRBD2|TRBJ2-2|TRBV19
TGTGCCAGTAGTATTAGCGGGTCCACCGGGGAGCTGTTTTTT
CASSISGSTGELFF
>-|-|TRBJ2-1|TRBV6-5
TGTGCCAGCAGCCCCAAACAGGGGGGGCCCAATGAGCAGTTCTTC
CASSPKQGGPNEQFF
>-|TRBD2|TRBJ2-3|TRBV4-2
TGTGCCAGCAGCCAAAGGGGATCTAGCGGGAGAGCCACAGATACGCAGTATTTT
CASSQRGSSGRATDTQYF
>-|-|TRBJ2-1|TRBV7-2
TGTGCCAGCAGCTTAGGGGGCCCTTTCGTGGCCTACAATGAGCAGTTCTTC
CASSLGGPFVAYNEQFF
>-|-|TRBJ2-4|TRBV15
TGTGCCACCAGCAGCCTGACAGGCGGAAACATTCAGTACTTC
CATSSLTGGNIQYF
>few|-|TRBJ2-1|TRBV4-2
TGTGCCAGCAGGGGGCTCCGATACGACAATGAGCAGTTCTTC
CASRGLRYDNEQFF
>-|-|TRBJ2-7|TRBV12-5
TGTGCTAGTGGTTTGGTACTGGTACAGAGAACCTCCGAGCAGTACTTC
CASGLVLVQRTSEQYF
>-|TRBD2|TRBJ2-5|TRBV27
TGTGCCAGCAGCCGTAGACGGGGAGGGGAGCAAGAGACCCAGTACTTC
CASSRRRGGEQETQYF
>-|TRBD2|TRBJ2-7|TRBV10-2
TGCGCCAGCAGGCTAGCGGGAGAGGTTTACGAGCAGTACTTC
CASRLAGEVYEQYF